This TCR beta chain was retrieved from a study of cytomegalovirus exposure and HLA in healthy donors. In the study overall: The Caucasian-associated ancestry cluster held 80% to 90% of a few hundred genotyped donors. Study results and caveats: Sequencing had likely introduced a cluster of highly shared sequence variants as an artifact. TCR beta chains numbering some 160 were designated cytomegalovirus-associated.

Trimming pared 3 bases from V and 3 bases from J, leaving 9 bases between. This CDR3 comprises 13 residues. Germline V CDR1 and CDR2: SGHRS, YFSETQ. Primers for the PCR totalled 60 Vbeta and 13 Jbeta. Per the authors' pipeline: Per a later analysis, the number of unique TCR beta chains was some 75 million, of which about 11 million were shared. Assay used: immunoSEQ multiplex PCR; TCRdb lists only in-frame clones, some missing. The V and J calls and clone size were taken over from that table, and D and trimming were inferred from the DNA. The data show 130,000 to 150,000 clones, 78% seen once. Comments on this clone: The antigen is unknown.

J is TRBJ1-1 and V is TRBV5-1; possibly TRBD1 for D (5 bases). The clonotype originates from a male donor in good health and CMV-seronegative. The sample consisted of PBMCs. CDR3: CASSWGGHTEAFF. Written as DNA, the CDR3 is TGCGCCAGCAGCTGGGGGGGACACACTGAAGCTTTCTTT.